One sample yielded the 10 T cell receptor beta chains listed below, sequenced in a study of molecular identifiers for immune sequencing clone quantification. TCRdb processed the PCR reads anew with MiXCR; each CDR3 protein has one entry. The sample lists roughly 97,000 distinct CDR3 sequences, approximately 24% occurring once. Source material: naive CD8+ T cells from blood, with Jurkat cell RNA spiked in. Noted subset: FACS-sorted CD8+CD4-CCR7+CD45RA+ naive T cells. Receptors originate from a human donor in good health. Some libraries in this study had Jurkat cell RNA spiked in.

This clonotype was counted ten times or more. The V call is TRBV28, the J call TRBJ2-7; possibly TRBD2 for D (6 bases). Germline loops: CDR1 MDHEN, CDR2 SYDVKM. V was trimmed by 2 bases and J by 4 bases, leaving 15 bases between them. The CDR3 is made up of 15 amino acids. The CDR3: CASSLGLVRGYEQYF. The DNA for the CDR3 is TGTGCCAGCAGTTTAGGGCTCGTCCGGGGGTACGAGCAGTACTTC.

Regarding this clonotype: The junction does not match germline at one end; this may be a read error. The chain recombines TRBV4-3 with TRBJ2-5; perhaps TRBD2 as D (6 bases). Germline V lookup: CDR1 LGHNA, CDR2 YSLEER. The length of the CDR3 is 15 residues. The CDR3 DNA is TGCACCAGCAGCCAAGACTGGAGGGGAGAAGAGACCCAGTACTTC. Its protein product is CTSSQDWRGEETQYF.

The J gene is TRBJ1-1, the V gene TRBV19; no clear D gene. CDR1 and CDR2 (germline): LNHDA, SQIVND (reference sequence). The CDR3 length is 13 residues. The ends were cut back, 9 bases at V and 1 base at J, with 12 bases in the middle. The CDR3 is CASFGRTNTEAFF. The CDR3 DNA is TGTGCCAGCTTCGGACGGACGAACACTGAAGCTTTCTTT.

This clonotype has ten or more counts. The chain combines TRBV9 with TRBJ1-1; tentatively, D is TRBD1 (5 bases). This CDR3 has 14 residues. V lost 4 bases to trimming and J lost 1 base, with 11 bases between them. The germline CDR1 and CDR2 sequences are SGDLS and YYNGEE. CDR3 nucleotide sequence: TGTGCCAGCAGCTCCGACAGAGCGAACACTGAAGCTTTCTTT. Translating it yields CASSSDRANTEAFF. Using reference TRBV9 and TRBJ1-1 for the parts outside the CDR3, the full variable domain is DSGVTQTPKHLITATGQRVTLRCSPRSGDLSVYWYQQSLDQGLQFLIQYYNGEERAKGNILERFSAQQFPDLHSELNLSSLELGDSALYFCASSSDRANTEAFFGQGTRLTVV.

In regard to this clonotype: It may be a read error: a sequence one base away is much more abundant. The chain recombines TRBV4-3 with TRBJ2-3, with D hard to call. In germline, CDR1 is LGHNA, CDR2 YSLEER. The CDR3 length is 16 residues. CDR3 region: CASRQASRVFTDTQYF. CDR3 sequence (DNA): TGCGCCAGCCGCCAAGCATCTAGGGTATTCACAGATACGCAGTATTTT.

Regarding this clonotype: Possible read error: a much larger clone is one base away. The CDR3 loop reads CASSYRGGSTDTQYF. In DNA form, the CDR3 reads TGTGCCAGCAGTTATAGGGGGGGGAGCACAGATACGCAGTATTTT. The rearrangement links TRBV12-3 or TRBV12-4 to TRBJ2-3; TRBD2 is a possible D gene (7 bases). Trimming cost V 4 bases and J 0 bases, with 11 bases left between them. CDR3 length equals 15 residues.

The chain uses TRBV12-2 and TRBJ2-3; TRBD1, the D gene given by the table, was not confirmed from the DNA. TRBV12-2 is classified as a pseudogene. The CDR3 has 16 amino acids. CDR3 coding DNA: TGTGCAAGTCGCCATCCCGGGAGGGTACACACAGATACGCAGTATTTT. It yields the protein CASRHPGRVHTDTQYF.

This clonotype is a singleton in its sample. This is likely a read error, given that the CDR3 carries no conserved phenylalanine or tryptophan at its end. CDR3 sequence reads: CASSQERATRNTGELFS. The CDR3 DNA reads as TGCGCCAGCAGCCAAGAGAGGGCCACCAGGAACACCGGGGAGCTGTTTTCT. V usage is TRBV4-1 and J usage is TRBJ2-2; D might be TRBD2 (5 bases). CDR1 is MGHRA and CDR2 is YSYEKL in the germline V gene. The V end was cut by 0 bases, the J end by 1 base, with 12 bases between. The CDR3 extends over 17 amino acids.

This clonotype has a count of ten or more. V usage is TRBV5-6 and J usage is TRBJ1-2; D gene unclear. Trimming cost V 4 bases and J 0 bases, with 19 bases left between them. Germline CDR1 SGHDT, CDR2 YYEEEE. The CDR3 runs to 17 residues. CDR3 bases: TGTGCCAGCAGCCCTGCGGACCCCCTTTTTCCTAACTATGGCTACACCTTC. Protein product: CASSPADPLFPNYGYTF. Full variable domain (remainder filled in from reference TRBV5-6 and TRBJ1-2): DAGVTQSPTHLIKTRGQQVTLRCSPKSGHDTVSWYQQALGQGPQFIFQYYEEEERQRGNFPDRFSGHQFPNYSSELNVNALLLGDSALYLCASSPADPLFPNYGYTFGSGTRLTVV.

Regarding this clonotype: This may stem from a read error, because a much larger clone lies one nucleotide away. The V call is TRBV30, the J call TRBJ2-7; 7 bases are shared with TRBD2. The CDR3 loop spans 16 amino acids. The V gene's germline CDR1 is GTSNPN and CDR2 SVGIG (reference sequence). This chain's CDR3 is CAWSARDYQLTYEQCF. The CDR3 DNA follows: TGTGCCTGGAGTGCCCGGGACTATCAATTAACCTACGAGCAGTGCTTC.